Below are 5 T cell receptor beta chains sequenced from a single sample in a study of T cells expressing NK-cell markers. From the 5' RACE reads, TCRdb lists one entry per CDR3 protein and no DNA. This sample carries around 260,000 distinct CDR3 sequences, with roughly 4.2% going to the ten biggest clones. The specimen was blood T cells: a sorted CD56 or NKG2C T cell subset, CD4+ or CD8+ T cells, or bulk PBMC T cells (not recorded which). The receptors derive from a woman between 18 and 69 years old in good health.

The chain uses TRBV9 and TRBJ2-7; TCRdb reports TRBD1, a call that lacks DNA to check it against. CDR1 and CDR2 from the germline V gene are SGDLS and YYNGEE. CDR3 length: 14 residues. CDR3 region: CASSAKQGAIEQYF.

The rearrangement joins TRBV4-2 to TRBJ2-1; with no DNA, the TCRdb D assignment of TRBD1 cannot be verified. The CDR3 has 16 amino acids. Germline V gives CDR1 LGHNA, CDR2 YNFKEQ. CDR3 residues: CGSSQERHSSYNEQFF.

The chain combines TRBV20-1 with TRBJ1-5; as DNA is missing, the TRBD1 call by TCRdb cannot be tested. CDR3 length: 14 residues. Germline V CDR1 and CDR2: DFQATT, SNEGSKA (reference sequence). Here the CDR3 reads CSAPDREGNQPQHF.

The CDR3 sequence: CASSDRSNTEAFF. This sequence joins TRBV2 and TRBJ1-1. Looked up from germline, CDR1 is SNHLY and CDR2 is FYNNEI. The CDR3 covers 13 residues.

This rearrangement joins TRBV20-1 to TRBJ1-6. The V gene's germline CDR1 is DFQATT and CDR2 SNEGSKA (reference sequence). The CDR3 has 16 residues. The CDR3 loop is CSAPQGGSSYNSPLHF.